Listed below are T cell receptor beta chains from one sample, sequenced in a study of Graves' ophthalmopathy and Graves' hyperthyroidism. A single record per CDR3 protein comes from TCRdb applying MiXCR to the multiplex PCR reads. The sample holds about 500,000 distinct CDR3 sequences, 13% to 15% seen once. The sample was blood. The receptor set was obtained from a woman in her twenties or thirties with Graves' ophthalmopathy. Each CDR3 is given with its conserved first and last residue. A D gene is named only where the DNA matches it firmly. Clone size is stated in some rows and not others, as once, few, many or a class when expanded.

cdr3_aa cdr3_nt clone_size v_call d_call cdr3_length j_call
CASSTTGQNTGELFF TGTGCCAGCAGTACGACAGGGCAGAACACCGGGGAGCTGTTTTTT many TRBV28 TRBD1 15 TRBJ2-2
CASSVAPLDIQYF TGTGCCAGCAGCGTAGCCCCATTAGACATTCAGTACTTC NA TRBV9 NA 13 TRBJ2-4
CASSLKGENTEAFF TGTGCCAGCAGCTTAAAAGGGGAGAACACTGAAGCTTTCTTT many TRBV7-3 NA 14 TRBJ1-1
CASSVEGLGYEQYF TGTGCCAGCAGTGTAGAGGGACTAGGGTACGAGCAGTACTTC many TRBV2 TRBD2 14 TRBJ2-7
CSALEGQPKGETQYF TGCAGTGCCCTGGAGGGACAACCGAAAGGAGAGACCCAGTACTTC many TRBV20-1 NA 15 TRBJ2-5
CAGRGVQNIQYF TGTGCCGGACGGGGGGTGCAAAACATTCAGTACTTC many TRBV2 TRBD2 12 TRBJ2-4
CASSSPRDSRTFYEQYF TGTGCCAGCAGTTCCCCCCGGGACAGTAGGACATTCTACGAGCAGTACTTC many TRBV6-2/TRBV6-3 TRBD1 17 TRBJ2-7
CASRSHQVRFTEAFF TGTGCCAGCAGATCACACCAGGTTCGTTTCACTGAAGCTTTCTTT many TRBV6-5 NA 15 TRBJ1-1
CASPPRTGANTGELFF TGTGCCAGTCCACCCCGGACAGGGGCTAACACCGGGGAGCTGTTTTTT NA TRBV19 TRBD1 16 TRBJ2-2
CATSRDRAAARRMNTEAFF TGTGCCACCAGCAGAGATCGTGCGGCTGCCCGACGGATGAACACTGAAGCTTTCTTT few TRBV15 NA 19 TRBJ1-1
CASRSQYYEQYF TGTGCCAGCAGATCACAGTACTACGAGCAGTACTTC many TRBV12-3/TRBV12-4 NA 12 TRBJ2-7
CASRTEPQPQHF TGTGCCAGCCGGACCGAACCTCAGCCCCAGCATTTT many TRBV6-5 NA 12 TRBJ1-5
CAWSVPLGENSPLHF TGTGCCTGGAGTGTACCCCTGGGGGAGAATTCACCCCTCCACTTT few TRBV30 NA 15 TRBJ1-6
CASTRQGSEYEQYF TGTGCCAGCACCCGACAGGGATCGGAGTACGAGCAGTACTTC few TRBV2 TRBD1 14 TRBJ2-7
CSARYRGGPYGYTF TGCAGTGCTAGATACAGGGGAGGCCCCTATGGCTACACCTTC many TRBV20-1 TRBD1 14 TRBJ1-2
CASTLEGTALAKNIQYF TGTGCCAGCACCCTAGAGGGGACAGCGCTAGCCAAAAACATTCAGTACTTC NA TRBV6-1 TRBD1 17 TRBJ2-4
CASSHRRRGGYTF TGTGCCAGCAGCCACAGGAGAAGGGGTGGCTACACCTTC many TRBV12-3/TRBV12-4 NA 13 TRBJ1-2
CASSIGLAGGPNSYEQYF TGTGCCAGTAGTATAGGTCTAGCGGGCGGACCAAACTCCTACGAGCAGTACTTC many TRBV19 TRBD2 18 TRBJ2-7
CASSDLQGGEQYF TGTGCCAGCAGTGACTTACAGGGCGGCGAGCAGTACTTC many TRBV28 NA 13 TRBJ2-7
CASSLAGIGENSPLHF TGCGCCAGCAGCCTGGCAGGGATAGGTGAGAATTCACCCCTCCACTTT many TRBV4-1 NA 16 TRBJ1-6
CAYSGGAQETQYF TGTGCCTATTCGGGGGGGGCCCAAGAGACCCAGTACTTC many TRBV7-8 TRBD2 13 TRBJ2-5
CASSPGTGAWNTEAFF TGTGCCAGCAGCCCCGGGACGGGAGCGTGGAACACTGAAGCTTTCTTT few TRBV12-3/TRBV12-4 NA 16 TRBJ1-1
CSVEFGSGTEAFF TGCAGCGTTGAGTTCGGATCGGGGACTGAAGCTTTCTTT few TRBV29-1 NA 13 TRBJ1-1
CASSKGPSTGELFF TGTGCCAGCAGTAAAGGACCGTCGACCGGGGAGCTGTTTTTT many TRBV6-1 NA 14 TRBJ2-2
CSALRFGIHEDTQYF TGCAGTGCTCTGCGGTTCGGGATTCATGAGGACACCCAGTACTTC NA TRBV20-1 NA 15 TRBJ2-5
CASNSGTAGVYEQYF TGTGCCAGTAATTCCGGGACAGCAGGGGTCTACGAGCAGTACTTC NA TRBV19 TRBD1 15 TRBJ2-7
CASSAQGLSNTEAFF TGTGCCAGCAGCGCTCAAGGACTGTCGAACACTGAAGCTTTCTTT many TRBV9 NA 15 TRBJ1-1
CASSQDQAGGLMETQYF TGCGCCAGCAGCCAAGATCAAGCGGGGGGTCTGATGGAGACCCAGTACTTC NA TRBV4-1 TRBD2 17 TRBJ2-5
CASSYFRTVSPSRLLHF TGTGCCAGCAGTTACTTCCGGACCGTATCCCCCTCTCGGCTCCTCCACTTT many TRBV6-7 NA 17 TRBJ1-6
CASSPGTSNSPLHF TGTGCCAGCAGTCCCGGGACAAGTAATTCACCCCTCCACTTT NA TRBV28 NA 14 TRBJ1-6
CASSEGDSFHLSYGYTF TGTGCCAGCAGTGAAGGAGACAGTTTTCACCTCTCATATGGCTACACCTTC many TRBV6-1 NA 17 TRBJ1-2
CAWRQGYRSGANVLTF TGTGCCTGGAGACAGGGGTACCGCTCTGGGGCCAACGTCCTGACTTTC NA TRBV30 TRBD1 16 TRBJ2-6
CASSYSRGGFTEAFF TGTGCCAGCAGTTACTCGAGGGGGGGTTTCACTGAAGCTTTCTTT few TRBV6-5 NA 15 TRBJ1-1
CASSEDSGTDYEQYF TGTGCCAGCAGTGAAGACTCCGGGACAGACTACGAGCAGTACTTC many TRBV6-1 TRBD1 15 TRBJ2-7
CASSKSNTGARWQETQYF TGTGCCAGCAGCAAATCAAACACAGGGGCCCGTTGGCAAGAGACCCAGTACTTC many TRBV6-1 TRBD1 18 TRBJ2-5
CASSRGLMNTGELFF TGTGCCAGCAGTAGGGGACTTATGAACACCGGGGAGCTGTTTTTT NA TRBV6-1 NA 15 TRBJ2-2
CASSRQDSYEQYF TGTGCCAGCAGCAGACAGGACTCCTACGAGCAGTACTTC many TRBV6-5 NA 13 TRBJ2-7
CASSVDDSSYEQYF TGTGCCAGCAGCGTAGATGACAGCTCCTACGAGCAGTACTTC many TRBV9 NA 14 TRBJ2-7
CASSIFGHGGTEAFF TGTGCCAGTAGTATTTTTGGACACGGGGGCACTGAAGCTTTCTTT many TRBV19 NA 15 TRBJ1-1
CATSDLAGDTDTQYF TGTGCCACCAGTGATTTAGCGGGAGACACAGATACGCAGTATTTT many TRBV24-1 TRBD2 15 TRBJ2-3
CASSLHTEEAFF TGTGCCAGCAGCTTACATACAGAGGAAGCTTTCTTT many TRBV7-2 NA 12 TRBJ1-1
CATSRLGGDSYEQYF TGTGCCACCAGCAGATTGGGGGGCGACTCCTACGAGCAGTACTTC NA TRBV15 NA 15 TRBJ2-7
CASGDSGSNQPQHF TGTGCTAGTGGGGACTCGGGTAGCAATCAGCCCCAGCATTTT many TRBV12-5 NA 14 TRBJ1-5
CASRGTAQSYGYTF TGTGCCAGCAGGGGGACAGCCCAATCCTATGGCTACACCTTC NA TRBV6-1 TRBD1 14 TRBJ1-2
CASRPPGDGEAGYTF TGTGCCAGCAGGCCCCCAGGGGACGGGGAAGCGGGCTACACCTTC NA TRBV12-3/TRBV12-4 NA 15 TRBJ1-2
CASSYRTSSEQYF TGTGCCAGCAGTTACCGGACCAGCTCCGAGCAGTACTTC NA TRBV6-5 NA 13 TRBJ2-7
CASSLEDTIYF TGTGCCAGCAGCTTGGAGGACACCATATATTTT many TRBV5-6 NA 11 TRBJ1-3
CSAVIPRGQETQYF TGCAGTGCCGTGATTCCTCGCGGACAAGAGACCCAGTACTTC many TRBV20-1 NA 14 TRBJ2-5
CASSFYGTVSSYEQYF TGTGCCAGCAGTTTTTACGGTACAGTAAGCTCCTACGAGCAGTACTTC many TRBV12-3/TRBV12-4 NA 16 TRBJ2-7
CASSIWLTNTEAFF TGTGCCAGTAGTATATGGCTGACTAACACTGAAGCTTTCTTT many TRBV19 NA 14 TRBJ1-1
CAISESDSHNSPLHF TGTGCCATCAGTGAGTCGGACAGCCATAATTCACCCCTCCACTTT many TRBV10-3 NA 15 TRBJ1-6
CASSLKAGGTEAFF TGCGCCAGCAGCTTGAAGGCGGGGGGCACTGAAGCTTTCTTT NA TRBV5-1 NA 14 TRBJ1-1
CASSLAAAIQETQYF TGTGCCAGCAGCTTAGCAGCGGCGATCCAAGAGACCCAGTACTTC many TRBV11-2 NA 15 TRBJ2-5
CASSLGRGIGEQYF TGTGCCAGCAGCTTAGGCAGGGGAATTGGTGAGCAGTACTTC few TRBV7-2 NA 14 TRBJ2-7
CASSGRSYNSPLHF TGTGCCAGCAGCGGACGATCCTATAATTCACCCCTCCACTTT many TRBV14 NA 14 TRBJ1-6
CASKTGLTYEQYF TGCGCCAGCAAGACAGGTCTTACCTACGAGCAGTACTTC many TRBV10-2 NA 13 TRBJ2-7
CASSQLGGLHSYEQYF TGCGCCAGCAGCCAACTAGGAGGACTGCACTCCTACGAGCAGTACTTC many TRBV4-1 NA 16 TRBJ2-7
CATSRTTGGYEQYF TGTGCCACCAGCAGAACGACAGGGGGGTACGAGCAGTACTTC many TRBV15 TRBD1 14 TRBJ2-7
CSAGRATVETQYF TGCAGTGCTGGTAGGGCTACAGTAGAGACCCAGTACTTC many TRBV20-1 NA 13 TRBJ2-5